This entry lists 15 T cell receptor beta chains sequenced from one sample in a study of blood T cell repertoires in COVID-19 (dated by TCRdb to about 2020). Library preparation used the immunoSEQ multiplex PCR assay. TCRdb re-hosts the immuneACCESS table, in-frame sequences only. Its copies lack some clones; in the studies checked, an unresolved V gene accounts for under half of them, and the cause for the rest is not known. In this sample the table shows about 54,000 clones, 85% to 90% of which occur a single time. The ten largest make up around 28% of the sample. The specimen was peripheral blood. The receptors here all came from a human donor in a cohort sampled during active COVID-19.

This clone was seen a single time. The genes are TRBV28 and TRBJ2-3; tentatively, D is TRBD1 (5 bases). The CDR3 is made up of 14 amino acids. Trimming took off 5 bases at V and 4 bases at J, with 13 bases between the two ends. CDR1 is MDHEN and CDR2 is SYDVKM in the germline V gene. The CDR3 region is CASSQQGTPDTQYF. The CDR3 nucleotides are TGTGCCAGCAGTCAGCAGGGTACCCCAGATACGCAGTATTTT. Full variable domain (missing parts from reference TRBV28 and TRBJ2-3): DVKVTQSSRYLVKRTGEKVFLECVQDMDHENMFWYRQDPGLGLRLIYFSYDVKMKEKGDIPEGYSVSREKKERFSLILESASTNQTSMYLCASSQQGTPDTQYFGPGTRLTVL.

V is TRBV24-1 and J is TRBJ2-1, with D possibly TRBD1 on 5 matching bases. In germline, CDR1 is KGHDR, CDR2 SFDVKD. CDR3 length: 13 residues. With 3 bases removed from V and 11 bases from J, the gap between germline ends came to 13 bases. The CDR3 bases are TGTGCCACCAGTGATAGCCGACAGCGAAAGCAGTTCTTC. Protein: CATSDSRQRKQFF.

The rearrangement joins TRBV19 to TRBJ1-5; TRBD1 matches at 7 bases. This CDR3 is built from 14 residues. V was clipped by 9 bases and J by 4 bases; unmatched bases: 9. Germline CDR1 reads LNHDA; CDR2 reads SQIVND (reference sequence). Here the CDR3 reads CASTRLGQNQPQHF. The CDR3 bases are TGTGCCAGCACCCGGCTGGGACAGAATCAGCCCCAGCATTTT.

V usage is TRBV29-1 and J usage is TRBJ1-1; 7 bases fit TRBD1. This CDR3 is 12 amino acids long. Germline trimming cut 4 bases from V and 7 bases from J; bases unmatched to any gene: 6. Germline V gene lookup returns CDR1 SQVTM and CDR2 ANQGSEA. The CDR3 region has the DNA TGCAGCGTTGTACCAGGGGGAGGTGAAGCTTTCTTT. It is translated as CSVVPGGGEAFF.

The DNA of the CDR3 is TGCGCCAGCAGTGTGCGACTAGGTTACAATGAGCAGTTCTTC. This translates into CASSVRLGYNEQFF. The chain uses TRBV10-1 and TRBJ2-1; D may be TRBD2 (6 bases). This CDR3 is built from 14 residues. The V end was cut by 4 bases, the J end by 4 bases, with 11 bases between. Per germline, CDR1 WNHNN and CDR2 SYGVQD (reference sequence).

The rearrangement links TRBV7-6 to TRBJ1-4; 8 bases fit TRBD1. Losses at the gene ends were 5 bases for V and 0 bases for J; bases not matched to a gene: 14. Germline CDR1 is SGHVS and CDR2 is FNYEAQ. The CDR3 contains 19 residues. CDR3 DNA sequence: TGTGCCAGCAGCCTAAGGGTCGGGACAGGCCGTTCAACTAATGAAAAACTGTTTTTT. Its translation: CASSLRVGTGRSTNEKLFF.

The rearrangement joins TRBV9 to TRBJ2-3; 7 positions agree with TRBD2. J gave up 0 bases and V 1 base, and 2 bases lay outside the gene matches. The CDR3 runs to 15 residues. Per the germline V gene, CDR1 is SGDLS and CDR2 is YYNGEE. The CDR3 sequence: CASSVLAASTDTQYF. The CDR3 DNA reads TGTGCCAGCAGCGTACTAGCGGCAAGCACAGATACGCAGTATTTT.

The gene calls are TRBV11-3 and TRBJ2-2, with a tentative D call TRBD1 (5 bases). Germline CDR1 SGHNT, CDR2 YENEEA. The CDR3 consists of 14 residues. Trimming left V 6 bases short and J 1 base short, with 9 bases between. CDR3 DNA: TGTGCCAGCAGACTCGGACAGAACACCGGGGAGCTGTTTTTT. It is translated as CASRLGQNTGELFF.

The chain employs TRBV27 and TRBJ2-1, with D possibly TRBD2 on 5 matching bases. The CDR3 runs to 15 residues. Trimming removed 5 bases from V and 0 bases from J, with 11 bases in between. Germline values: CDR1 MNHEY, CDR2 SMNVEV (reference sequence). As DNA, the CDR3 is TGTGCCAGCAGTCGAATAGGGAGCTCCTACAATGAGCAGTTCTTC. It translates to CASSRIGSSYNEQFF.

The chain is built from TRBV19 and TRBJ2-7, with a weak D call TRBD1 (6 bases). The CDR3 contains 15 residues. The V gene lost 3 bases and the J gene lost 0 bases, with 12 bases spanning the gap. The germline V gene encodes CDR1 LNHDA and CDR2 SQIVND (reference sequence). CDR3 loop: CASSIDRSSSYEQYF. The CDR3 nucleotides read TGTGCCAGTAGTATCGACAGGTCCAGCTCCTACGAGCAGTACTTC. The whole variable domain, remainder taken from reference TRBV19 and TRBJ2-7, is DGGITQSPKYLFRKEGQNVTLSCEQNLNHDAMYWYRQDPGQGLRLIYYSQIVNDFQKGDIAEGYSVSREKKESFPLTVTSAQKNPTAFYLCASSIDRSSSYEQYFGPGTRLTVT.

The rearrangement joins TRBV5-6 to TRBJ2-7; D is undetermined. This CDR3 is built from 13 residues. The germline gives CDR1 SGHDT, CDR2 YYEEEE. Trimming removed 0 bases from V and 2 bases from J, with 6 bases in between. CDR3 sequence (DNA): TGTGCCAGCAGCTTGGGGCACCCCTACGAGCAGTACTTC. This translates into CASSLGHPYEQYF.

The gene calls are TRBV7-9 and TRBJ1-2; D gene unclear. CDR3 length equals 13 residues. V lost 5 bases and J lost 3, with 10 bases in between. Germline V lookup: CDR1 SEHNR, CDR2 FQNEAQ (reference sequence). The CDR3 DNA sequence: TGTGCCAGCAGCGAGCAGGTAGACTATGGCTACACCTTC. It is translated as CASSEQVDYGYTF.

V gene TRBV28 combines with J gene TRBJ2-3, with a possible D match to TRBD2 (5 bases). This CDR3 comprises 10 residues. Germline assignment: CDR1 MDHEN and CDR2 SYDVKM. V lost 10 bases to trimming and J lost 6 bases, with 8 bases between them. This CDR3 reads CATRRDTQYF. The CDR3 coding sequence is TGTGCCACTAGGAGGGATACGCAGTATTTT.

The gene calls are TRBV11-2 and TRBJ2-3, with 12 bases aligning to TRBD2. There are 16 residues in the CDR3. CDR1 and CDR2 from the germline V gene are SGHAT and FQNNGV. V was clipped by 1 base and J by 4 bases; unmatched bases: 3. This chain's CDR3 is CASSLGLAGVSDTQYF. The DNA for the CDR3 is TGTGCCAGCAGCTTAGGACTAGCGGGAGTTTCAGATACGCAGTATTTT. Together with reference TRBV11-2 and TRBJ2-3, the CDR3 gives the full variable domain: EAGVAQSPRYKIIEKRQSVAFWCNPISGHATLYWYQQILGQGPKLLIQFQNNGVVDDSQLPKDRFSAERLKGVDSTLKIQPAKLEDSAVYLCASSLGLAGVSDTQYFGPGTRLTVL.

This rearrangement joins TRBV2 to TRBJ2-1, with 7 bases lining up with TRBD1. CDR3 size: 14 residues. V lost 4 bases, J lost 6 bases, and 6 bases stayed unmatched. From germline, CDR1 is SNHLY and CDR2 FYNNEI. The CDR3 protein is CASSGQGRINEQFF. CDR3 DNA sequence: TGTGCCAGCAGTGGACAGGGCCGCATCAATGAGCAGTTCTTC.